A single sample gave rise to the 25 T cell receptor beta chains below, sequenced in a study of cytomegalovirus exposure and HLA in healthy donors. The PCR ran on 60 Vbeta and 13 Jbeta primers. The protocol was immunoSEQ multiplex PCR, while the TCRdb copy is restricted to in-frame clones and leaves out a portion. The sample holds around 150,000 clones; approximately 83% are singletons and the top ten take roughly 10%. The source material was PBMCs. These receptors originate from a man aged 18 to 35 in good health and CMV-seropositive.

The chain combines TRBV5-1 with TRBJ2-7; TRBD2 is a possible D gene (6 bases). The germline V and J ends were trimmed by 3 bases and 3 bases, with 16 bases remaining between them. The CDR3 is 15 amino acids. The germline V gene encodes CDR1 SGHRS and CDR2 YFSETQ. In DNA form, the CDR3 reads TGCGCCAGCAGCTCCTCTGGGGGGATCCGCTACGAGCAGTACTTC. This encodes CASSSSGGIRYEQYF.

This clone was recorded once. The chain is built from TRBV7-9 and TRBJ2-2, with TRBD1 matching 10 bases. The CDR3 length is 15 residues. Germline-derived CDR1 and CDR2 are SEHNR and FQNEAQ (reference sequence). V lost 3 bases, J lost 6 bases, and 4 bases stayed unmatched. CDR3 sequence (DNA): TGTGCCAGCAGCTTCCGGGGACAGGGGCCCGGGGAGCTGTTTTTT. This gives the protein CASSFRGQGPGELFF.

The table lists this clone with a few counts. J is TRBJ1-2 and V is TRBV4-1; 7 bases map to TRBD1. V lost 2 bases to trimming and J lost 2 bases; unmatched junction nucleotides: 5. Germline V gene sequence: CDR1 MGHRA, CDR2 YSYEKL. The CDR3 covers 15 residues. DNA for the CDR3: TGCGCCAGCAGCCAACCAGAGACAGGGAACTATGGCTACACCTTC. Amino acid sequence: CASSQPETGNYGYTF.

The chain recombines TRBV5-1 with TRBJ2-2; 8 bases align to TRBD2. This CDR3 has 14 amino acids. V gave up 4 bases and J gave up 7 bases; unmatched junction bases: 6. In germline, CDR1 is SGHRS, CDR2 YFSETQ. This chain's CDR3 is CASSQGLGSGELFF. The CDR3 DNA reads as TGCGCCAGCAGCCAGGGACTAGGAAGCGGGGAGCTGTTTTTT.

This rearrangement joins TRBV10-3 to TRBJ1-4, with D possibly being TRBD1 (5 bases). V was cut by 0 bases and J by 3 bases, with 8 bases left in between. CDR1 and CDR2 (germline): ENHRY, SYGVKD. This CDR3 comprises 15 residues. The CDR3 DNA sequence: TGTGCCATCAGTGAGTCGGGGCTTCCTAATGAAAAACTGTTTTTT. Translation: CAISESGLPNEKLFF.

The V call is TRBV5-1, the J call TRBJ2-3, with 8 bases that match TRBD1. The CDR3 has 19 amino acids. Germline CDR1 SGHRS, CDR2 YFSETQ. V gave up 3 bases and J gave up 3 bases; unmatched junction bases: 18. This CDR3 reads CASSSLLNRGRQWTDTQYF. For the CDR3, the DNA is TGCGCCAGCAGCTCCCTACTCAACAGGGGGAGGCAATGGACAGATACGCAGTATTTT.

This rearrangement joins TRBV9 to TRBJ1-2, with TRBD1 matching over 9 bases. The V and J ends lost 3 bases and 6 bases, in that order; junction bases with no gene match: 12. This CDR3 is 16 amino acids long. CDR1 SGDLS and CDR2 YYNGEE come from the germline V gene. CDR3 sequence reads: CASSANLPGQGDGYTF. The CDR3 DNA reads as TGTGCCAGCAGCGCAAACCTCCCGGGACAGGGAGATGGCTACACCTTC. The whole variable domain, remainder taken from reference TRBV9 and TRBJ1-2, is DSGVTQTPKHLITATGQRVTLRCSPRSGDLSVYWYQQSLDQGLQFLIQYYNGEERAKGNILERFSAQQFPDLHSELNLSSLELGDSALYFCASSANLPGQGDGYTFGSGTRLTVV.

The chain links TRBV10-2 to TRBJ2-3; the D is unclear. V was shortened by 6 bases and J by 2 bases, with 12 bases between the two germline ends. This CDR3 has 14 amino acids. Per the germline V gene, CDR1 is WSHSY and CDR2 is SAAADI. CDR3 sequence (DNA): TGCGCCAGCAGAGATCCACTTTTCACAGATACGCAGTATTTT. This translates into CASRDPLFTDTQYF.

The V call is TRBV25-1, the J call TRBJ2-7; 12 nucleotides align to TRBD1. Germline CDR1 is MGHDK and CDR2 is SYGVNS. V lost 6 bases to trimming and J lost 6 bases; unmatched junction nucleotides: 9. This CDR3 has 15 amino acids. CDR3 residues: CASRAPGQGALEQYF. The CDR3, as DNA: TGTGCCAGCAGAGCACCGGGACAGGGGGCACTCGAGCAGTACTTC.

This clone came up once. V usage is TRBV9 and J usage is TRBJ2-7; 8 bases map to TRBD2. V shed 4 bases, J shed 6 bases, and the junction held 9 bases outside the gene matches. The CDR3 has 14 amino acids. Germline V gene data show CDR1 as SGDLS and CDR2 as YYNGEE. CDR3 loop: CASSPSGGAREQYF. Written as DNA, the CDR3 is TGTGCCAGCAGCCCCTCGGGAGGGGCGCGCGAGCAGTACTTC.

This chain connects TRBV19 to TRBJ1-2; D uncertain. The germline V gene has CDR1 LNHDA and CDR2 SQIVND (reference sequence). Trimming took 3 bases from V and 2 from J, leaving 7 bases between them. This CDR3 contains 13 residues. The CDR3 is CASSIDMNYGYTF. CDR3 nucleotide sequence: TGTGCCAGTAGTATTGACATGAACTATGGCTACACCTTC.

This clone was seen once. V gene TRBV29-1 combines with J gene TRBJ1-2; TRBD1 is a possible D gene (6 bases). V lost 1 base and J 6 bases, leaving 9 bases between the germline ends. The CDR3 has 12 amino acids. Germline CDR1 is SQVTM and CDR2 is ANQGSEA. The CDR3 DNA follows: TGCAGCGTTGAAGTTGGACAGAATGGCTACACCTTC. It translates to CSVEVGQNGYTF.

The V and J genes are TRBV5-5 and TRBJ2-5; no definite D call. V lost 0 bases and J lost 1, with 13 bases in between. The CDR3 runs to 16 residues. Germline V lookup: CDR1 SGHKS, CDR2 YYEKEE (reference sequence). The CDR3 bases are TGTGCCAGCAGCTTGGCGCCTAGTTTGGCCCAAGAGACCCAGTACTTC. Amino acid sequence: CASSLAPSLAQETQYF. The full variable domain, with the rest looked up from reference TRBV5-5 and TRBJ2-5, is DAGVTQSPTHLIKTRGQQVTLRCSPISGHKSVSWYQQVLGQGPQFIFQYYEKEERGRGNFPDRFSARQFPNYSSELNVNALLLGDSALYLCASSLAPSLAQETQYFGPGTRLLVL.

This clone was recorded only once. The genes are TRBV7-8 and TRBJ2-5; 10 positions match TRBD1. After removal of 4 bases from V and 5 bases from J, the junction contained 13 bases not matched to a gene. The CDR3 sequence is 17 residues long. In germline, CDR1 is SGHVS, CDR2 FQNEAQ. The CDR3 region has the DNA TGTGCCAGCAGCTCCCGACCGGGACAGGGGATCTGGGAGACCCAGTACTTC. As protein: CASSSRPGQGIWETQYF.

J is TRBJ2-5 and V is TRBV6-5; D is possibly TRBD1 (6 bases). The CDR3 has 13 residues. Germline CDR1 is MNHEY and CDR2 is SVGAGI. V was clipped by 4 bases and J by 1 base, with 7 bases between them. The CDR3 loop reads CASSLDSQETQYF. CDR3 nucleotides: TGTGCCAGCAGTTTGGACAGCCAAGAGACCCAGTACTTC.

The chain recombines TRBV30 with TRBJ2-7; possibly TRBD1 for D (6 bases). CDR3 length: 12 amino acids. Germline CDR1 is GTSNPN and CDR2 is SVGIG (reference sequence). The V gene lost 3 bases and the J gene lost 2 bases, with 8 bases spanning the gap. The CDR3 sequence: CAWRWDTYEQYF. The CDR3 DNA sequence: TGTGCCTGGAGGTGGGACACCTACGAGCAGTACTTC.

The chain employs TRBV18 and TRBJ1-5; D not resolved. With 2 bases removed from V and 9 bases from J, the gap between germline ends came to 17 bases. Germline V lookup: CDR1 KGHSH, CDR2 LQKENI. The CDR3 contains 15 residues. The CDR3 DNA is TGTGCCAGCTCACCATGGCAGATCTTGGAGCTGCCCCAGCATTTT. Residues: CASSPWQILELPQHF.

This clone was seen a single time. The chain combines TRBV7-6 with TRBJ1-1; TRBD1 might be the D (5 bases). V was shortened by 0 bases and J by 5 bases, with 22 bases between the two germline ends. Germline CDR1 and CDR2: SGHVS and FNYEAQ. This CDR3 comprises 18 residues. The CDR3 DNA reads as TGTGCCAGCAGCTTAGCGTCTACGGGCGGGGGACTAACGACTGAAGCTTTCTTT. Protein sequence: CASSLASTGGGLTTEAFF.

CDR3 amino acids: CASSFSDREYF. In DNA form, the CDR3 reads TGTGCCAGCAGCTTTTCTGACAGGGAATACTTC. This chain uses TRBV5-6 with TRBJ2-5, with 7 positions matching TRBD1. The CDR3 consists of 11 residues. The V gene end was trimmed by 2 bases and the J gene end by 14 bases; junction bases not matched to a gene: 6. Germline V gene sequence: CDR1 SGHDT, CDR2 YYEEEE.

This clone was counted a few times. The rearrangement joins TRBV5-1 to TRBJ1-1; TRBD1 matches at 8 bases. Unmatched junction bases numbered 3, after V lost 2 bases and J lost 3 bases. The CDR3 is 14 amino acids. Germline lookup yields CDR1 SGHRS and CDR2 YFSETQ. Written as DNA, the CDR3 is TGCGCCAGCAGCTTAACAGGGGGACACACTGAAGCTTTCTTT. As protein: CASSLTGGHTEAFF.

The gene calls are TRBV6-4 and TRBJ2-3; 10 nucleotides agree with TRBD2. J lost 2 bases, V lost 3 bases, and 2 bases had no gene match. Germline V lookup: CDR1 MRHNA, CDR2 SNTAGT. This CDR3 has 15 residues. CDR3 sequence: CASSESGGATDTQYF. In nucleotides, the CDR3 is TGTGCCAGCAGTGAAAGCGGGGGGGCCACAGATACGCAGTATTTT.

Only one count was recorded for this clone. The V and J genes are TRBV19 and TRBJ1-1; D might be TRBD1 (6 bases). V shed 3 bases and J shed 2 bases, with 19 bases lying between them. The CDR3 consists of 17 residues. The V gene's germline CDR1 is LNHDA and CDR2 SQIVND (reference sequence). The CDR3 is CASSMTPGVFRNTEAFF. The DNA of the CDR3 is TGTGCCAGTAGTATGACCCCAGGGGTGTTTCGAAACACTGAAGCTTTCTTT.

V usage is TRBV6-5 and J usage is TRBJ1-4; D uncertain. Germline V gene sequence: CDR1 MNHEY, CDR2 SVGAGI. V was trimmed by 8 bases and J by 8 bases, leaving 18 bases between them. The CDR3 covers 14 residues. Written as DNA, the CDR3 is TGTGCCAGCGGGGATCGACAACCGGGAGAAAAACTGTTTTTT. It codes for CASGDRQPGEKLFF.

The V and J genes are TRBV9 and TRBJ2-5, with D maybe TRBD1 (6 bases). Germline values: CDR1 SGDLS, CDR2 YYNGEE. The CDR3 is 16 residues long. V shed 4 bases and J shed 5 bases, with 21 bases lying between them. For the CDR3, the DNA is TGTGCCAGCAGCTTGAACCCACGGGACAAAGGGGAGACCCAGTACTTC. Its protein product is CASSLNPRDKGETQYF.

V is TRBV10-3 and J is TRBJ1-2; D may be TRBD1 (6 bases). Trimming removed 4 bases at V and 6 bases at J, with 9 bases between. Germline loops: CDR1 ENHRY, CDR2 SYGVKD. This CDR3 has 12 residues. The CDR3 loop reads CAISGRQDGYTF. The CDR3 nucleotides are TGTGCCATCAGTGGGAGACAGGATGGCTACACCTTC.